This TCR beta chain was identified during a study of T-cell reconstitution after alpha-beta-depleted transplantation in children. Study-wide findings and caveats: One year after transplant, T-cell counts and diversity came mostly from newly produced T cells. The study reportedly traced alpha-beta T cells about two months after transplant to several hundred expanded graft clones. TCRbeta diversity was high at day 60 in some patients (a result of surviving recipient T cells and thymic progenitors).

A library of TCRbeta sequences, prepared with unique molecular identifiers, was generated. Using its own MiXCR run on the PCR reads, TCRdb lists one record per CDR3 protein. The sample has hundreds of thousands of distinct CDR3 sequences, 10% to 15% seen once. This CDR3 region has 17 residues. The V end was cut by 5 bases, the J end by 8 bases, with 25 bases between. Germline CDR1 MNHNS, CDR2 SASEGT. This clonotype was observed many times. Antigen specificity is unknown. The V and J genes are TRBV6-1 and TRBJ2-4; the D gene is possibly TRBD2 (6 bases). The sequencing here drew on PBMCs, mostly from graft donor cells, taken 360 days after TCRalphabeta/CD19-depleted stem cell transplant. The origin of this receptor is a male patient younger than 18 who had a stem cell transplant for acute myeloid leukemia, so the T cells may come from the graft donor. This CDR3 is CASSQRNGRRDQYIQYF. CDR3 nucleotide sequence: TGTGCCAGCAGTCAACGGAACGGGAGAAGGGACCAATACATTCAGTACTTC.